This entry is about one T cell receptor beta chain. The sample belongs to a study of blood T cell repertoires in COVID-19. Overall study context: The United States, Italy and Spain supplied acute and convalescent COVID-19 samples. Nucleic acid was either cDNA or gDNA, and it came from T cells, B-cell-depleted T cells, or PBMCs.

Data came from immunoSEQ multiplex PCR; TCRdb stores just in-frame clones and leaves some out. The sample shows 200,000 to 300,000 clones, approximately 87% of them seen only once. CDR3 length: 16 amino acids. Germline trimming cut 5 bases from V and 2 bases from J; bases unmatched to any gene: 5. Per germline, CDR1 SGHTA and CDR2 FQGNSA. The sequencing sample was made of peripheral blood. This clonotype was obtained from a woman in her forties or fifties with acute or convalescent COVID-19. V is TRBV7-2 and J is TRBJ2-7; 14 nucleotides line up with TRBD2. The CDR3 loop is CASSPRLAGGAYEQYF. DNA for the CDR3: TGTGCCAGCAGCCCCCGACTAGCGGGAGGGGCCTACGAGCAGTACTTC.